This T cell receptor beta chain was captured in a study of breast tumors, draining lymph nodes, adjacent tissues (dated by TCRdb to between 2015 and 2016). For context, the study as a whole: TCR beta repertoires were compared across tumor, adjacent nontumor tissue and axillary lymph nodes obtained from breast cancer patients. In human breast cancer, the study set out to assess how tumor, surrounding tissue and draining lymph node repertoires relate to one another and whether T cells might be exchanged between them. Broad study findings and their caveats: Tumor and nontumor tissue repertoires were found to be significantly more similar in luminal-like than in basal-like breast cancer. Tumors showed preferential V and J gene usage, and their T-cell repertoire diversity fell below that of lymph nodes yet above that of nontumor tissue. The data were considered consistent with most tumor T cells being derived from the lymph node and subsequently expanding within tumor tissue. The study presented the conclusion that tumor T cells originate in lymph nodes as consistent with a hypothesis, not as something directly demonstrated.

The instrument was an Illumina HiSeq 2000. TCR beta chain libraries were generated by multiplex PCR amplification. The amplified TCR beta chain products were analyzed by high-throughput sequencing. The public reads were run again by TCRdb, first through fastp at Q25 and then through MiXCR, and only productive beta chains were kept. Rows are combined by CDR3 protein, so each entry shows the most common genes and DNA. The sample records about 22,000 distinct CDR3 sequences, about 60% of which are singletons. Of the sample, roughly an eighth is held by the ten largest clones. From the germline V gene, CDR1 is SNHLY and CDR2 is FYNNEI. There are 15 amino acids in the CDR3, from cysteine to phenylalanine inclusive. This entry keeps only the CDR3 DNA: 45 bases, framed from base 1. The junction shows trimming of 7 bases on V and 5 bases on J, plus 18 bases between the germline ends. Points on this clonotype: Its antigen is still unknown. No base qualities exist here, and no much larger clone lies one base off it.

The rearranged chain carries TRBV2 and TRBJ1-5; the D gene cannot be resolved reliably. Input material: breast tumor tissue. The origin of this receptor is a female donor with breast cancer. Some clones in this sample may be carry-over from other donors' samples. The bases are TGTGCCAGCACTCAGGTTCACCCTCAGGATCAGCCCCAGCATTTT. Its protein is CASTQVHPQDQPQHF.